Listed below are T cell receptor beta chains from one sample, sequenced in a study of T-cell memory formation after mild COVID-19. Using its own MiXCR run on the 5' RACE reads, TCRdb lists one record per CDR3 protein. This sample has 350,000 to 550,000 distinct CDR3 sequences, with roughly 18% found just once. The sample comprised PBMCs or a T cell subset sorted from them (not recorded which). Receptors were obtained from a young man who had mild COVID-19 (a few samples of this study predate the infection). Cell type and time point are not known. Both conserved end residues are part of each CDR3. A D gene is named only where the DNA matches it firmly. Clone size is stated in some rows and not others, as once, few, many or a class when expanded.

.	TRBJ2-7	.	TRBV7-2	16	CASSPRRAGGAYEQYF	TGTGCCAGCAGCCCCCGGAGGGCAGGGGGTGCCTACGAGCAGTACTTC
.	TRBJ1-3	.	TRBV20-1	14	CSARLRTLGNTIYF	TGCAGTGCTAGATTGCGGACTCTTGGAAACACCATATATTTT
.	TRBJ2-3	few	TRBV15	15	CATSRVGDQRDTQYF	TGTGCCACCAGCAGAGTAGGTGACCAAAGGGATACGCAGTATTTT
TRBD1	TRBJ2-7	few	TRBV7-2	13	CASSPSQGDVQYF	TGTGCCAGCAGCCCCTCTCAGGGGGACGTGCAGTACTTC
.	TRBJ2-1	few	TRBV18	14	CASSPDLSYNEQFF	TGTGCCAGCTCACCGGACCTGTCTTACAATGAGCAGTTCTTC
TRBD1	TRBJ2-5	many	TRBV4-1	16	CASSQEGTGVGETQYF	TGCGCCAGCAGCCAAGAGGGGACAGGGGTCGGGGAGACCCAGTACTTC
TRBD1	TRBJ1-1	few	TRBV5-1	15	CASRRGTAMHTEAFF	TGCGCCAGCAGAAGGGGGACAGCCATGCACACTGAAGCTTTCTTT
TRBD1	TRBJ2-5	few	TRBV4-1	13	CASSPDRDKTQYF	TGCGCCAGCAGCCCGGACAGGGACAAGACCCAGTACTTC
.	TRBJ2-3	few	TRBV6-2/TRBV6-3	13	CASNQGFTDTQYF	TGTGCCAGCAACCAGGGGTTCACAGATACGCAGTATTTT
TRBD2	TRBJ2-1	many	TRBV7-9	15	CASTGGAGSYNEQFF	TGTGCCAGCACTGGAGGAGCGGGGTCGTACAATGAGCAGTTCTTC
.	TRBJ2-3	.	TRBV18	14	CASSFGTLTDTQYF	TGTGCCAGCTCATTCGGGACTCTCACAGATACGCAGTATTTT
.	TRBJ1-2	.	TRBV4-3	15	CASSQDLGSDYGYTF	TGCGCCAGCAGCCAAGATCTGGGATCGGACTATGGCTACACCTTC
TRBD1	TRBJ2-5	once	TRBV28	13	CASESTGQETQYF	TGTGCCTCCGAATCGACAGGGCAAGAGACCCAGTACTTC
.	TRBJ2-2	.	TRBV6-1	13	CASRQQNTGELFF	TGTGCCAGCAGGCAGCAGAACACCGGGGAGCTGTTTTTT
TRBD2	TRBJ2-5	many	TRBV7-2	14	CASSLGLARETQYF	TGTGCCAGCAGCTTAGGACTAGCGAGGGAGACCCAGTACTTC
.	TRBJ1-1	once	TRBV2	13	CATKRTANTEAFF	TGTGCCACCAAGAGGACAGCGAACACTGAAGCTTTCTTT
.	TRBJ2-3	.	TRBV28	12	CASTRAPDTQYF	TGTGCCAGCACCCGGGCCCCAGATACGCAGTATTTT
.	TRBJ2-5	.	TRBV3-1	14	CASSQDTATQTQYF	TGTGCCAGCAGCCAAGATACGGCCACGCAGACCCAGTACTTC
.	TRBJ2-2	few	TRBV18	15	CASSGTQVHTGELFF	TGTGCCAGCTCAGGCACACAGGTACACACCGGGGAGCTGTTTTTT
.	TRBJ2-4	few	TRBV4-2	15	CASSPGGGTLGIQYF	TGTGCCAGCAGCCCCGGAGGCGGGACTCTGGGGATTCAGTACTTC
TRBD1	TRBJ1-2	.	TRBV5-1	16	CASSLIGGRGTYGYTF	TGCGCCAGCAGCTTGATCGGCGGCAGGGGGACGTATGGCTACACCTTC
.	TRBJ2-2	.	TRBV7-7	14	CASSPRLGSGELFF	TGTGCCAGCAGCCCACGGTTGGGTTCCGGGGAGCTGTTTTTT
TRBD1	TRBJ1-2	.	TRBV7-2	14	CASGDRVPHYGYTF	TGTGCCAGCGGGGACAGGGTACCTCACTATGGCTACACCTTC
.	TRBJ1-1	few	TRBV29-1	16	CSAARGGEVTNTEAFF	TGCAGCGCGGCTAGGGGGGGGGAAGTTACTAACACTGAAGCTTTCTTT
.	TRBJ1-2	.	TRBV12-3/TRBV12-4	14	CASSLQPGPYGYTF	TGTGCCAGCAGTCTACAGCCGGGACCTTATGGCTACACCTTC
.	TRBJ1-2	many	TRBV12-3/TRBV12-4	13	CASSPDTLYGYTF	TGTGCCAGCAGTCCAGACACCCTCTATGGCTACACCTTC
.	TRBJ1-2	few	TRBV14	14	CASRPRAPSRGYTF	TGTGCCAGCAGACCCCGGGCCCCATCACGGGGCTACACCTTC
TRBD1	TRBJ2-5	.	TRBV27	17	CASSLSPPQGTGETQYF	TGTGCCAGCAGTCTGAGCCCGCCCCAGGGGACAGGGGAGACCCAGTACTTC
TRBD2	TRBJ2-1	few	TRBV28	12	CASSFGLVEQFF	TGTGCCAGCAGTTTCGGACTAGTCGAGCAGTTCTTC
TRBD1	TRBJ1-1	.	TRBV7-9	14	CASRPTGVNTEAFF	TGTGCCAGCAGACCGACAGGGGTGAACACTGAAGCTTTCTTT
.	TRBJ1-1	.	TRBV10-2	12	CASSEYPGAAFF	TGCGCCAGCAGTGAGTATCCCGGGGCTGCTTTCTTT
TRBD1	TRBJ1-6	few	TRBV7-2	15	CASSADRGYNSPLHF	TGTGCCAGCAGCGCCGACAGGGGCTATAATTCACCCCTCCACTTT
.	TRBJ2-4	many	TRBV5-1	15	CASSLEWAGKGIQYF	TGCGCCAGCAGCTTGGAGTGGGCGGGGAAAGGCATTCAGTACTTC
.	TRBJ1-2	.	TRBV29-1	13	CSVEAGDNYGYTF	TGCAGCGTTGAGGCCGGGGATAACTATGGCTACACCTTC
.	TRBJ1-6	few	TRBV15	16	CATSRDNGGYNSPLHF	TGTGCCACCAGCAGAGATAACGGCGGGTATAATTCACCCCTCCACTTT
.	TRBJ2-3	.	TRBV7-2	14	CASSPGVRGDTQYF	TGTGCCAGCAGCCCGGGGGTCCGAGGGGATACGCAGTATTTT
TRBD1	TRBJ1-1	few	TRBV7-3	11	CASSSGTGAFF	TGTGCCAGCAGCTCCGGGACAGGAGCTTTCTTT
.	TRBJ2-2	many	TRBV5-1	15	CASSLESQRFGELFF	TGCGCCAGCAGCTTGGAATCCCAACGGTTCGGGGAGCTGTTTTTT
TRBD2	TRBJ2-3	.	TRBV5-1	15	CASSLRASGVDTQYF	TGCGCCAGCAGCTTGCGGGCTAGCGGGGTGGATACGCAGTATTTT
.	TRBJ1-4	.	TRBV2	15	CASSEVGREGEKLFF	TGTGCCAGCAGTGAAGTCGGCAGGGAGGGAGAAAAACTGTTTTTT
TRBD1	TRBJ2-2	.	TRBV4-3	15	CASSQGTATTGELFF	TGCGCCAGCAGCCAGGGGACAGCTACTACCGGGGAGCTGTTTTTT
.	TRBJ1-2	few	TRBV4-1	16	CASSLRSANPNYGYTF	TGCGCCAGCAGCCTCCGTTCAGCGAATCCTAACTATGGCTACACCTTC